A selection of T cell receptor beta chains follows, all from one sample in a study of radiotherapy plus CTLA-4 blockade in lung cancer. Here immunoSEQ multiplex PCR was the method, and the copy in TCRdb shows in-frame clones only, minus some. The repertoire holds 65,000 to 95,000 clones, with 87% as singletons. The sequencing used peripheral blood, collected from a patient treated with radiotherapy plus ipilimumab. Receptors originate from a human donor with non-small cell lung cancer that progressed on radiotherapy plus ipilimumab. The CDR3 runs from the conserved cysteine through the conserved F or W. D genes are given only for firm matches. Clone size appears in some rows only: once, few, many, or a class for an expanded clone.

.	TRBV5-4	.	TRBJ2-2	TGTGCCAGCAGCTTGAAGTTATCCACTGTCGGGACCGGGGAGCTGTTTTTT	CASSLKLSTVGTGELFF
.	TRBV27	.	TRBJ1-1	TGTGCCAGCAGCGCCATCCGGTTTAGGACTGAAGCTTTCTTT	CASSAIRFRTEAFF
.	TRBV5-1	.	TRBJ2-1	TGCGCCAGCAGCTTGGGCAGCTTGGGCCGCAATGAGCAGTTCTTC	CASSLGSLGRNEQFF
.	TRBV6-5	TRBD1	TRBJ2-7	TGTGCCAGCAGTTACCGCGACAGGGGGCTCTACGAGCAGTACTTC	CASSYRDRGLYEQYF
.	TRBV5-1	TRBD2	TRBJ2-1	TGCGCCAGCAGCTTTAGCGGGAGAGAACTCTACAATGAGCAGTTCTTC	CASSFSGRELYNEQFF
.	TRBV30	.	TRBJ2-2	TGTGCCTGGAGTCGATCGGGGACTGGGGAGCTGTTTTTT	CAWSRSGTGELFF
.	TRBV28	TRBD1	TRBJ1-2	TGTGCCAGCAGTACAGACAGGGGGCCTAACTATGGCTACACCTTC	CASSTDRGPNYGYTF
.	TRBV29-1	TRBD2	TRBJ2-3	TGCAGCGTGGGGACTAGCGGGAGGGCGGTAGATACGCAGTATTTT	CSVGTSGRAVDTQYF
.	TRBV28	TRBD1	TRBJ1-1	TGTGCCAGCAGTGCATACAGGGGCCTGAACACTGAAGCTTTCTTT	CASSAYRGLNTEAFF
.	TRBV30	.	TRBJ1-4	TGTGCCGGGACCACAGGACCGTCTAATCATGTCCAGTTTTTT	CAGTTGPSNHVQFF
.	TRBV5-4	.	TRBJ2-1	TGTGCCAGCAGCTTGAGGGGGGATGAGCAGTTCTTC	CASSLRGDEQFF
.	TRBV27	.	TRBJ1-5	TGTGCCAGCAGTCCGCAGGGGAGCAATCAGCCCCAGCATTTT	CASSPQGSNQPQHF
.	TRBV7-9	TRBD1	TRBJ2-7	TGTGCCATCCGACAGGGGGCTTACGAGCAGTACTTC	CAIRQGAYEQYF
.	TRBV29-1	.	TRBJ2-5	TGCAGCGGGGGGGGCGAGACCCAGTACTTC	CSGGGETQYF
.	TRBV7-9	.	TRBJ2-1	TGTGCCAGCAGACCTCCGTCCGTGCGGAGCTCCTACAATGAGCAGTTCTTC	CASRPPSVRSSYNEQFF
.	TRBV15	.	TRBJ2-2	TGTGCCACCAGGGCACAGGGAAACGGGGAGCTGTTTTTT	CATRAQGNGELFF
.	TRBV4-1	.	TRBJ2-5	TGCGCCAGCAGCCAAGATTGGGGCCACCAAGAGACCCAGTACTTC	CASSQDWGHQETQYF
.	TRBV5-1	TRBD1	TRBJ1-2	TGCGCCACCAGTACAGGGGGAGAGGGCTACACCTTC	CATSTGGEGYTF
.	TRBV10-3	TRBD1	TRBJ1-1	TGTGCCATCAGTGAGAGGGCAGGGGGCATGAACACTGAAGCTTTCTTT	CAISERAGGMNTEAFF
few	TRBV5-1	TRBD2	TRBJ2-3	TGCGCCAGCAGCTTTAGCGGGAGGGCAGATACGCAGTATTTT	CASSFSGRADTQYF
once	TRBV5-6	.	TRBJ2-7	TGTGCCAGCAGCTTGGCGGGGGCCACCGAGCAGTACTTC	CASSLAGATEQYF
.	TRBV5-1	TRBD2	TRBJ2-2	TGCGCCAGCAGCTCCGGGACTACCAACACCGGGGAGCTGTTTTTT	CASSSGTTNTGELFF
.	TRBV6-5	TRBD1	TRBJ2-1	TGTGCCAGTCGGACAGGGAATGAGCAGTTCTTC	CASRTGNEQFF
.	TRBV6-1	.	TRBJ1-2	TGTGCCAGCAGTGAGGTTAGGGACCACACCTTC	CASSEVRDHTF
.	TRBV15	.	TRBJ2-6	TGTGCCACCAGCAGAGTCAATTTCGGGGCCTCTGGGGCCAACGTCCTGACTTTC	CATSRVNFGASGANVLTF
once	TRBV5-1	TRBD1	TRBJ2-1	TGCGCCAGCTCCCGGGACAGGGGCAATGAGCAGTTCTTC	CASSRDRGNEQFF
.	TRBV6-6	TRBD2	TRBJ2-1	TGTGCCAGCAGTTACTTAGTAGCGGGAGGCAATGAGCAGTTCTTC	CASSYLVAGGNEQFF
.	TRBV12-5	.	TRBJ2-1	TGTGCTAGTGGTTTGCGGGCAGGGTCGTTCAATGAGCAGTTCTTC	CASGLRAGSFNEQFF
.	TRBV21-1	.	TRBJ1-2	TGTGCCAGCAGCAAACCGGACAGGGCCAAATCCTATAACTATGGCTACACCTTC	CASSKPDRAKSYNYGYTF
.	TRBV27	TRBD2	TRBJ2-1	TGTGCCAGCAGTTTAAGGCGGGGTTGGTCAGGGACTAGCGGCAGCTCCTACAATGAGCAGTTCTTC	CASSLRRGWSGTSGSSYNEQFF
.	TRBV7-2	.	TRBJ2-1	TGTGCCAGCAGCCCTTTCTCCTCCTACAATGAGCAGTTCTTC	CASSPFSSYNEQFF
.	TRBV15	.	TRBJ1-2	TGTGCCACCAGCAGAGACGGGGTACTCTATGGCTACACCTTC	CATSRDGVLYGYTF
.	TRBV29-1	TRBD1	TRBJ2-1	TGCAGCGTTGAAAGGACAGGGGGTGGTGAGCAGTTCTTC	CSVERTGGGEQFF
.	TRBV5-8	TRBD1	TRBJ2-5	TGTGCCAGCAGCTTGGCCGTGGCAGGGGGCCAAGAGACCCAGTACTTC	CASSLAVAGGQETQYF
.	TRBV25-1	.	TRBJ1-5	TGTGCCAGCAGTGAATCCGGTAGCAATCAGCCCCAGCATTTT	CASSESGSNQPQHF
.	TRBV9	TRBD1	TRBJ1-4	TGTGCCAGCAGCCTTGGGACAGGGGGAGGGGTGGGTGAAAAACTGTTTTTT	CASSLGTGGGVGEKLFF
.	TRBV11-2	.	TRBJ1-3	TGTGCCAGCAGCTTAGAGGGTGGAGGTGGAAACACCATATATTTT	CASSLEGGGGNTIYF
once	TRBV21-1	.	TRBJ1-4	TGTGCCAGCAGCATTTCCGGGAAATCTAATGAAAAACTGTTTTTT	CASSISGKSNEKLFF
.	TRBV6-6	TRBD1	TRBJ1-2	TGTGCCAGCAGTCCCGCTGAGGACAGGGCTGGCTACACCTTC	CASSPAEDRAGYTF
.	TRBV18	.	TRBJ1-1	TGTGCCAGCTCACCTATTATGGCCGTTACTGAAGCTTTCTTT	CASSPIMAVTEAFF
few	TRBV29-1	TRBD1	TRBJ2-1	TGCAGCGTTGAAGATCCGGGACAGAGGTTCTTC	CSVEDPGQRFF
.	TRBV13	.	TRBJ2-7	TGTGCCAGCAGCTCGGACCAGGGAATCGACGAGCAGTACTTC	CASSSDQGIDEQYF
.	TRBV7-6	TRBD1	TRBJ2-1	TGTGCCAGCAGCGAAAGGGACAGGGGGCTGATTAATGAGCAGTTCTTC	CASSERDRGLINEQFF
once	TRBV5-8	TRBD1	TRBJ1-6	TGTGCCAGCAGCTCCGGACAGGGCGGTTCACCCCTCCACTTT	CASSSGQGGSPLHF
.	TRBV4-2	.	TRBJ2-3	TGTGCCAGCAGCCTATGGGGGGGCACAGATACGCAGTATTTT	CASSLWGGTDTQYF
.	TRBV6-4	TRBD2	TRBJ2-5	TGTGCCAGCAGTGACTCGAAGGCGGGAGGGCCAGGAGAGACCCAGTACTTC	CASSDSKAGGPGETQYF
.	TRBV7-9	.	TRBJ2-6	TGTGCCAGCAGCCCCCTTGGGTCTGGGGCCAACGTCCTGACTTTC	CASSPLGSGANVLTF
.	TRBV5-1	.	TRBJ1-1	TGCGCCAGCAGCCAAACAGGTCGGGGCGTGAACACTGAAGCTTTCTTT	CASSQTGRGVNTEAFF
.	TRBV5-1	TRBD2	TRBJ2-1	TGCGCCAGCAGACGTAGCGGGAGCGGCAATGAGCAGTTCTTC	CASRRSGSGNEQFF
.	TRBV6-6	TRBD1	TRBJ1-1	TGTGCCAGCAGTTACGAGACAGGGGGTATGAACACTGAAGCTTTCTTT	CASSYETGGMNTEAFF
.	TRBV29-1	.	TRBJ2-6	TGCAGCGTTGTCGGGCCGCCTGGGGCCAACGTCCTGACTTTC	CSVVGPPGANVLTF
.	TRBV19	.	TRBJ2-7	TGTGCCAGTAGTACCCCACCGATAAGCTACGAGCAGTACTTC	CASSTPPISYEQYF
.	TRBV30	.	TRBJ2-5	TGTGCCTGGAGTGTACCTGTCAGGGCGGGAGAGACCCAGTACTTC	CAWSVPVRAGETQYF
.	TRBV29-1	TRBD1	TRBJ2-5	TGCAGCGTTAGGACAGGGGGAGAGACCCAGTACTTC	CSVRTGGETQYF
.	TRBV6-1	.	TRBJ1-2	TGTGCCAGCAGTGTGACGGACACCTACGTGGTGTTTGGCTACACCTTC	CASSVTDTYVVFGYTF
.	TRBV6-1	.	TRBJ1-3	TGTGCCAGCAGTGCAAGGGGGACTGGAAACACCATATATTTT	CASSARGTGNTIYF
.	TRBV2	TRBD2	TRBJ2-4	TGTGCCAGCACCCCTCCCGGGAGGGGGGCTACACACCGACTAGCGGGGTTAGCCAAAAACATTCAGTACTTC	CASTPPGRGATHRLAGLAKNIQYF